The sequence of this TCR beta chain was determined in a study of beta chain features in type 1 diabetes. The length of the CDR3 is 15 residues. Germline values: CDR1 SGHNT, CDR2 YYREEE (reference sequence). The V gene end was trimmed by 4 bases and the J gene end by 9 bases; junction bases not matched to a gene: 12. The whole isolated RNA underwent reverse transcription, so sequencing captured expressed TCRB transcripts. Clones were read by immunoSEQ multiplex PCR, and TCRdb kept only the in-frame ones, dropping some. The sample contains 200,000 to 250,000 clones, roughly 10% of which appear only once. This clone was seen only a few times.

The specimen sequenced was central memory CD4+ T cells from blood. This sequence was found in a man aged 18 to 30 in good health. The chain joins TRBV5-4 to TRBJ2-1; 8 positions agree with TRBD2. The chain's CDR3 is CASSDPGLDWGEQFF. The CDR3 DNA sequence: TGTGCCAGCAGCGATCCGGGACTAGACTGGGGTGAGCAGTTCTTC.